What follows describes a single T cell receptor (beta chain). There is no known antigen for this receptor. The sample holds no much larger clone one base away, and base qualities are not on file. The listed sequencing device is Illumina HiSeq 1500. TCRdb took the public reads, trimmed them with fastp at Q25, ran MiXCR for clone calling and kept in-frame beta chains. Rows with one shared CDR3 protein collapse into an entry with the most common genes and DNA. The sample table holds roughly 500,000 distinct CDR3 sequences, of which 16% were seen once. The ten top clones hold 20% to 30% of the sample. CDR3 length: 14 amino acids, cysteine to phenylalanine. Only the CDR3 portion is preserved as DNA: 42 bases, with reading frame beginning at the first base. Sequences MNHEY (CDR1) and SMNVEV (CDR2) are obtained from the germline V gene (reference sequence). Unmatched junction bases come to 5, with V trimmed by 6 bases and J by 5 bases.

The sample belongs to a study of T cell repertoires in cytomegalovirus infection (dated by TCRdb to the late 2010s). At the level of the whole study: The HLA type of each donor mattered for the analysis, because public TCR beta signatures pointed to carriage of CMV infection along with the matching HLA type. Overall study outcomes, separate from this receptor: The ex vivo response was dominated by HLA-C-restricted CMV-specific TCR beta clonotypes, which also provided the single most frequent clonotype in two of eight donors. In both this cohort and an independent roughly 350-donor cohort, the cumulative frequency of public TCR beta family members distinguished carriers of CMV infection plus the relevant HLA type.

The receptor was derived from a human donor in good health (CMV status not recorded). Some clones in this sample may be carry-over from other donors' samples. The sample was CD8+ T cells from PBMCs. Recombination connected TRBV27 to TRBJ1-5; a stretch of 9 junction bases matches TRBD1. The sequenced DNA: TGTGCCAGCAGCTCGGACAGGGGCTATCAGCCCCAGCATTTT. It is translated as CASSSDRGYQPQHF.